A single sample gave rise to the 32 T cell receptor beta chains below, sequenced in a study. One entry per CDR3 protein results from TCRdb running MiXCR on the 5' RACE reads. The sample holds some 64,000 distinct CDR3 sequences, approximately 23% seen once. Sequencing was done on a sample of memory CD4+ T cells sorted from a lymph node. Described subset: memory CD4+ T cells, CD4+CD45RO+CD25-. Receptors were obtained from a female donor with breast cancer.

Only one count was recorded for this clonotype. A much larger clone is a single base away; this may be a read error. The CDR3, as DNA: TGCAGTGTGCCCTCCTATCGGGAGTCCTCCGAAGCTTTCTTT. This gives the protein CSVPSYRESSEAFF. This chain joins TRBV20-1 and TRBJ1-1; no definite D call. The CDR3 consists of 14 residues. Trimming shortened V by 7 bases and J by 8 bases, and 23 bases separated the two germline ends. Germline assignment: CDR1 DFQATT and CDR2 SNEGSKA (reference sequence).

As concerns this clonotype: The CDR3 carries no conserved terminal phenylalanine or tryptophan, so it likely arises from a read error. J is TRBJ1-1 and V is TRBV2, with D unresolved. V dropped 8 bases and J dropped 0 bases, with 4 bases sitting between them. The CDR3 covers 11 residues. The germline CDR1 and CDR2 sequences are SNHLY and FYNNEI. In nucleotides, the CDR3 is TGTGCCAGCTTAGTGAACACTGAAGCTTTCCTT. Translated, it gives CASLVNTEAFL.

This clonotype was counted at least ten times. The chain links TRBV20-1 to TRBJ2-6; 7 bases line up with TRBD1. The germline V gene has CDR1 DFQATT and CDR2 SNEGSKA (reference sequence). There are 16 residues in the CDR3. With 3 bases clipped from V and 1 base from J, the junction kept 6 bases outside the gene matches. The CDR3 DNA follows: TGCAGTGCTAGTGGGGACAGATCGTCTGGGGCCAACGTCCTGACTTTC. Translating it yields CSASGDRSSGANVLTF.

This clonotype was counted only a few times. This rearrangement joins TRBV7-3 to TRBJ2-3; possible D gene TRBD1, 6 bases. V was shortened by 7 bases and J by 4 bases, with 18 bases between the two germline ends. The CDR3 has 15 amino acids. Germline values: CDR1 SGHTA, CDR2 FQGTGA. CDR3 amino acids: CASTMTGEVSDTQYF. Here the CDR3 DNA reads TGTGCCAGCACTATGACAGGAGAGGTTTCAGATACGCAGTATTTT.

CDR3 nucleotide sequence: TGTGCCACCAGTGTGGGGGCAGACTCGAACACTGAAGCTTTCTTT. The encoded protein is CATSVGADSNTEAFF. The rearrangement links TRBV24-1 to TRBJ1-1; D possibly corresponds to TRBD1 (6 bases). V lost 5 bases to trimming and J lost 1 base, with 13 bases between them. Germline CDR1 KGHDR, CDR2 SFDVKD. This CDR3 spans 15 amino acids.

This clonotype showed up many times. The chain recombines TRBV6-1 with TRBJ2-1; possibly TRBD1 for D (6 bases). Germline V gene data show CDR1 as MNHNS and CDR2 as SASEGT. This CDR3 is 13 amino acids long. Deletions cut 4 bases from V and 10 bases from J, with 14 bases between. The CDR3 sequence: CASSGQVEGEQFF. As DNA, the CDR3 is TGTGCCAGCAGTGGACAGGTTGAGGGGGAGCAGTTCTTC.

The genes are TRBV6-5 and TRBJ2-7; D gene uncertain. The V end lost 6 bases, the J end lost 0 bases, and 12 bases lay between the germline ends. The CDR3 sequence is 14 residues long. The V gene's germline CDR1 is MNHEY and CDR2 SVGAGI. The CDR3 region is CASRQTRSSYEQYF. The CDR3 region has the DNA TGTGCCAGCAGACAGACACGGAGCTCCTACGAGCAGTACTTC.

This clonotype appeared many times. This chain links TRBV29-1 with TRBJ2-5; possible D gene TRBD1, 6 bases. V was pared by 4 bases and J by 5 bases, with 14 bases between. CDR3 size: 13 residues. The germline V gene encodes CDR1 SQVTM and CDR2 ANQGSEA. The CDR3 sequence is CSVGTGKGETQYF. DNA for the CDR3: TGCAGCGTTGGAACAGGGAAGGGGGAGACCCAGTACTTC.

The chain carries TRBV24-1 and TRBJ1-5; no clear D. The ends were cut back, 2 bases at V and 2 bases at J, with 6 bases in the middle. This CDR3 is built from 14 residues. From germline, CDR1 is KGHDR and CDR2 SFDVKD. In nucleotides, the CDR3 is TGTGCCACCAGTGATTCTGGGGGCAATCAGCCCCAGCATTTT. Its protein product is CATSDSGGNQPQHF.

As regards this clonotype: A much larger clone is a single base away; this may be a read error. The chain is built from TRBV28 and TRBJ1-1; the D is unclear. Trimming removed 6 bases from V and 7 bases from J, with 12 bases in between. Germline V gene data show CDR1 as MDHEN and CDR2 as SYDVKM. This CDR3 contains 12 residues. In DNA, the CDR3 is TGTGCCAGCAGCGGAAGGCCTTTTGAAGCTTTCTTT. Translation gives CASSGRPFEAFF.

The rearrangement uses TRBV6-2 or TRBV6-3 and TRBJ2-1; D is possibly TRBD2 (5 bases). Germline V gives CDR1 MNHEY, CDR2 SVGEGT. Trimming removed 4 bases at V and 3 bases at J, with 10 bases between. The CDR3 sequence is 14 residues long. The CDR3 DNA is TGTGCCAGCAGTTTGCGACTAAACTACAATGAGCAGTTCTTC. Protein: CASSLRLNYNEQFF.

Turning to this clonotype: This sequence may be a read error, since a much larger clone differs from it by one base. The chain has TRBV6-2 or TRBV6-3 and TRBJ1-2; D is unresolved. Per germline, CDR1 MNHEY and CDR2 SVGEGT. V lost 10 bases and J lost 8, with 14 bases in between. The length of the CDR3 is 11 residues. The CDR3 bases are TGTGCCAACAGCGGGATGGGCGGCTACACCTTC. Its protein product is CANSGMGGYTF.

The sample holds a few counts of this clonotype. This chain links TRBV7-6 with TRBJ2-7; 7 bases fit TRBD2. Germline V gives CDR1 SGHVS, CDR2 FNYEAQ. The CDR3 length is 14 residues. After removal of 5 bases from V and 6 bases from J, the junction contained 10 bases not matched to a gene. Here the CDR3 reads CASSPSGATGEQYF. The CDR3 DNA is TGTGCCAGCAGCCCCAGCGGGGCTACGGGCGAGCAGTACTTC.

This clonotype was recorded once. One end of the junction does not line up with germline, which may come from a read error. The chain is built from TRBV6-2 or TRBV6-3 and TRBJ1-5, with D uncertain. CDR3 length equals 13 residues. CDR1 and CDR2 (germline): MNHEY, SVGEGT. The CDR3 DNA reads TGTGCCAGCAGTGACAATAGCAAGCAGCCCCAGCATTTT. Translation gives CASSDNSKQPQHF.

This rearrangement joins TRBV6-5 to TRBJ2-3; D ambiguous. The CDR3 is 13 amino acids. The V end was cut by 5 bases, the J end by 6 bases, with 12 bases between. Germline CDR1 reads MNHEY; CDR2 reads SVGAGI. The CDR3: CASSANSADTQYF. As DNA, the CDR3 is TGTGCCAGCAGTGCAAACAGTGCCGATACGCAGTATTTT.

This clonotype was recorded a few times. The CDR3 nucleotides read TGTGCCATCAGTGCCGGGACAGGGGTCGATGAGCAGTTCTTC. Its translation: CAISAGTGVDEQFF. V is TRBV10-3 and J is TRBJ2-1; 10 bases agree with TRBD1. Germline trimming cut 4 bases from V and 8 bases from J; bases unmatched to any gene: 5. The CDR3 extends over 14 amino acids. Germline V gene sequence: CDR1 ENHRY, CDR2 SYGVKD.

The chain is built from TRBV7-9 and TRBJ2-5; D remains unclear. With 5 bases removed from V and 5 bases from J, the gap between germline ends came to 18 bases. Germline CDR1 is SEHNR and CDR2 is FQNEAQ (reference sequence). CDR3 length: 15 amino acids. CDR3 residues: CASSPRRNMGETQYF. The CDR3 DNA reads TGTGCCAGCAGCCCAAGGCGGAATATGGGGGAGACCCAGTACTTC.

The rearrangement uses TRBV5-5 and TRBJ2-7, with TRBD2 identical over 13 bases. The V segment lost 2 bases and the J segment 5 bases; nucleotides outside the gene matches: 7. The CDR3 spans 16 residues. Germline-derived CDR1 and CDR2 are SGHKS and YYEKEE (reference sequence). CDR3: CASSFIPGTSGNEQYF. Written as DNA, the CDR3 is TGTGCCAGCAGCTTTATCCCCGGGACTAGCGGGAACGAGCAGTACTTC.

In this sample, this clonotype turned up a few times. V is TRBV6-6 and J is TRBJ1-4, with unresolved D. Germline values: CDR1 MNHNY, CDR2 SVGAGI (reference sequence). V dropped 10 bases and J dropped 8 bases, with 17 bases sitting between them. The CDR3 is made up of 13 amino acids. The CDR3 nucleotides are TGTGCCACCAAAACCCCGGCGGGGGAAAAACTGTTTTTT. Amino acids: CATKTPAGEKLFF.

The chain carries TRBV30 and TRBJ2-5; D not certain. There are 13 residues in the CDR3. Trimming took 0 bases from V and 2 from J, leaving 7 bases between them. Germline loops: CDR1 GTSNPN, CDR2 SVGIG (reference sequence). The CDR3 DNA reads TGTGCCTGGAGTGTACCCAGGCAAGAGACCCAGTACTTC. Its protein is CAWSVPRQETQYF.

This clonotype was counted ten times or more. The genes are TRBV6-5 and TRBJ2-1, with 9 bases lining up with TRBD2. Germline-derived CDR1 and CDR2 are MNHEY and SVGAGI. There are 11 residues in the CDR3. V trimming: 5 bases; J trimming: 12 bases; junction bases outside the gene matches: 2. The CDR3 sequence is CASSGGRGQFF. The CDR3 bases are TGTGCCAGCAGTGGCGGGAGGGGGCAGTTCTTC.

This clonotype was counted only a few times. The rearrangement links TRBV27 to TRBJ1-3, with D hard to call. The CDR3 consists of 13 residues. The germline V gene has CDR1 MNHEY and CDR2 SMNVEV (reference sequence). Trimming removed 5 bases from V and 0 bases from J, with 5 bases in between. CDR3: CASSRTSGNTIYF. As DNA, the CDR3 is TGTGCCAGCAGTCGCACCTCTGGAAACACCATATATTTT.

The V and J genes are TRBV7-3 and TRBJ2-1, with 10 bases matching TRBD2. The CDR3 runs to 16 residues. CDR1 is SGHTA, CDR2 FQGTGA, per germline. V trimming: 5 bases; J trimming: 9 bases; junction bases outside the gene matches: 13. The chain's CDR3 is CASSPSGRAIYGEQFF. The CDR3 bases are TGTGCCAGCAGCCCCAGCGGGAGGGCCATCTACGGTGAGCAGTTCTTC.

The chain uses TRBV18 and TRBJ2-2, with D unclear. The CDR3 loop spans 13 amino acids. Germline assignment: CDR1 KGHSH and CDR2 LQKENI. Trimming took off 0 bases at V and 9 bases at J, with 8 bases between the two ends. The CDR3: CASSPPTFRELFF. CDR3 nucleotides: TGTGCCAGCTCACCACCAACTTTCAGGGAGCTGTTTTTT.

V and J are TRBV11-3 and TRBJ2-7; D ambiguous. The CDR3 consists of 14 residues. V dropped 1 base and J dropped 5 bases, with 12 bases sitting between them. The germline V gene has CDR1 SGHNT and CDR2 YENEEA. CDR3 region: CASSLGLVGDEQYF. The CDR3, as DNA: TGTGCCAGCAGCTTAGGATTAGTAGGAGACGAGCAGTACTTC.

This clonotype was seen ten or more times. The chain links TRBV20-1 to TRBJ2-5, with 7 bases aligning to TRBD2. The ends lost 6 bases at V and 2 bases at J; junction bases unmatched: 12. CDR3 length: 15 residues. The germline V gene encodes CDR1 DFQATT and CDR2 SNEGSKA (reference sequence). CDR3 region: CSAGRLAETQETQYF. CDR3 in DNA: TGCAGTGCAGGAAGGCTAGCGGAGACACAAGAGACCCAGTACTTC.

The chain recombines TRBV6-6 with TRBJ2-7; D possibly corresponds to TRBD2 (6 bases). V lost 6 bases and J lost 7, with 25 bases in between. Germline assignment: CDR1 MNHNY and CDR2 SVGAGI (reference sequence). The CDR3 length is 16 residues. The CDR3 sequence is CASSSQPGLRTLEQYF. As DNA, the CDR3 is TGTGCCAGCAGCAGTCAGCCGGGACTTCGGACCTTGGAGCAGTACTTC.

On this clonotype: The germline gene is not matched at one end of the junction; a read error may be the cause. The rearrangement links TRBV10-3 to TRBJ1-4, with D perhaps matching TRBD1 (5 bases). Germline V gives CDR1 ENHRY, CDR2 SYGVKD. The CDR3 spans 14 residues. The CDR3 loop reads CAISSDGGDEKLFF. In nucleotides, the CDR3 is TGTGCCATCAGTTCTGACGGGGGAGATGAAAAACTGTTCTTT.

This clonotype was picked up a small number of times. The V gene is TRBV5-1, the J gene TRBJ1-4, with TRBD1 matching 7 bases. The germline V gene has CDR1 SGHRS and CDR2 YFSETQ. V trimming: 2 bases; J trimming: 0 bases; junction bases outside the gene matches: 4. This CDR3 contains 16 residues. DNA of the CDR3: TGCGCCAGCAGCTTCGGACAGGCTTCAACTAATGAAAAACTGTTTTTT. Its protein product is CASSFGQASTNEKLFF.

There are a few counts of this clonotype. The chain uses TRBV6-6 and TRBJ2-7; tentatively, D is TRBD2 (5 bases). The CDR3 length is 15 residues. V was trimmed by 2 bases and J by 3 bases, leaving 14 bases between them. In germline, CDR1 is MNHNY, CDR2 SVGAGI (reference sequence). DNA for the CDR3: TGTGCCAGCAGTTACAATATTCCGAGGGACTACGAGCAGTACTTC. Translation gives CASSYNIPRDYEQYF.

This chain links TRBV2 with TRBJ2-7; 11 positions match TRBD1. The CDR3 consists of 15 residues. V trimming: 6 bases; J trimming: 3 bases; junction bases outside the gene matches: 7. CDR1 is SNHLY, CDR2 FYNNEI, per germline. CDR3 amino acids: CASSKDRGLSYEQYF. CDR3 DNA: TGTGCCAGCAGCAAGGACAGGGGGCTTAGCTACGAGCAGTACTTC.

In this sample, this clonotype turned up a few times. The chain recombines TRBV20-1 with TRBJ2-1, with D perhaps being TRBD1 or TRBD2 (5 bases each). The CDR3 has 13 residues. Germline assignment: CDR1 DFQATT and CDR2 SNEGSKA (reference sequence). Trimming shortened V by 2 bases and J by 9 bases, and 14 bases separated the two germline ends. This CDR3 is CSARYEGSTEQFF. In DNA form, the CDR3 reads TGCAGTGCTAGATACGAGGGGTCTACTGAGCAGTTCTTC.